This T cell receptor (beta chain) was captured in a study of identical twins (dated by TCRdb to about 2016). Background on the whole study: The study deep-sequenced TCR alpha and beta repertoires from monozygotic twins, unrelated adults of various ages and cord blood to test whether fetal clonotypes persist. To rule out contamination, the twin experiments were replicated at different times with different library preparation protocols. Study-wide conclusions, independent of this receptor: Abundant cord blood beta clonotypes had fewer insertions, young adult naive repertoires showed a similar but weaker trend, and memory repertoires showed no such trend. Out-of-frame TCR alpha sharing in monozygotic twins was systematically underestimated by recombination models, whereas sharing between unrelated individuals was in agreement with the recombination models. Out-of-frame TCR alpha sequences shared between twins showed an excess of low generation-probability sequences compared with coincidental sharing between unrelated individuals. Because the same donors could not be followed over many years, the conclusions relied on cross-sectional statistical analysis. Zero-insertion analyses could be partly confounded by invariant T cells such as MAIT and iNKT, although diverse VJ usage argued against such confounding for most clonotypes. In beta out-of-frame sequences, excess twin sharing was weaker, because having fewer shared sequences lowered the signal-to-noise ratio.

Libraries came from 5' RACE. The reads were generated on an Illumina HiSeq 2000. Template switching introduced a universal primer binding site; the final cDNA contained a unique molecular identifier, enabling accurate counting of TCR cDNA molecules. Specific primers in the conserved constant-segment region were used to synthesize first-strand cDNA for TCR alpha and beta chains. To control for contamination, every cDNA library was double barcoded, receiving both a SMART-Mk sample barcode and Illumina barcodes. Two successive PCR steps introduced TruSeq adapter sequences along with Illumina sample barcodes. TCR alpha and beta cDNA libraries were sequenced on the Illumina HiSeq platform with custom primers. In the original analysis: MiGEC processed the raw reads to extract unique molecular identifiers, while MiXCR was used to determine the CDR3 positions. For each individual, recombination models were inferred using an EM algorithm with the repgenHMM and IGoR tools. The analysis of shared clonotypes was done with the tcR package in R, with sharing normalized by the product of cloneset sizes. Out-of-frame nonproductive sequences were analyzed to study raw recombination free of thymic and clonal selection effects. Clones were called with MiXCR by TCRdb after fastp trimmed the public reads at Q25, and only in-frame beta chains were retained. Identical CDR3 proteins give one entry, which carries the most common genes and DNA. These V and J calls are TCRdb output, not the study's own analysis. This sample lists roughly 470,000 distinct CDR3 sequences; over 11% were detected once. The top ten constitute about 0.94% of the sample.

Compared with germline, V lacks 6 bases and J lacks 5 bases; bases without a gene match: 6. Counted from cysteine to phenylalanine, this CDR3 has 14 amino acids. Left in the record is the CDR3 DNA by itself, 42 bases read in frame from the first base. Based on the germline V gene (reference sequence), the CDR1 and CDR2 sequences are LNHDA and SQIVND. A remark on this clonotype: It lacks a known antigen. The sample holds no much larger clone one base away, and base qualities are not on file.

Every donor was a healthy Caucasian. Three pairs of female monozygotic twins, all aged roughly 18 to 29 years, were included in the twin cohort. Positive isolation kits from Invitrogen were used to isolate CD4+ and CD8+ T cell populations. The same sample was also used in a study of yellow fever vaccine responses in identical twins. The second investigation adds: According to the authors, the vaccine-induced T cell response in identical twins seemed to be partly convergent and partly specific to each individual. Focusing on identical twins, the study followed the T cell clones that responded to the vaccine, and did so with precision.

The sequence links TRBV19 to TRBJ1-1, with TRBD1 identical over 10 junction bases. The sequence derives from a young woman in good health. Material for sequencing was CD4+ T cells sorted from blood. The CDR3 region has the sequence CASRRTGGVTEAFF. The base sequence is TGTGCCAGTAGGCGGACAGGGGGGGTAACTGAAGCTTTCTTT.